The 14 T cell receptor beta chains reported below all come from one sample, sequenced in a study of T-cell reconstitution after alpha-beta-depleted transplantation in children. Library preparation (for TCRbeta) was performed with unique molecular identifiers. TCRdb reprocessed the PCR reads with MiXCR, giving one entry per CDR3 protein. The sample lists 300,000 to 400,000 distinct CDR3 sequences; around 16% were seen once. The specimen comprised PBMCs, mostly from graft donor cells, sampled 360 days after TCRalphabeta/CD19-depleted stem cell transplant. The source of these receptors is a male patient between 2 and 10 years old who had a stem cell transplant for acute lymphoblastic leukemia, so the T cells may come from the graft donor.

This clonotype was observed a handful of times. The chain links TRBV15 to TRBJ2-7; a weak D match, TRBD2 (5 bases). With 0 bases removed from V and 5 bases from J, the gap between germline ends came to 11 bases. This CDR3 has 14 residues. The germline V gene has CDR1 LNHNV and CDR2 YYDKDF (reference sequence). The CDR3 protein is CATSRDLAIDEQYF. Here the CDR3 DNA reads TGTGCCACCAGCAGAGATCTAGCAATCGACGAGCAGTACTTC.

This clonotype was picked up many times. The chain recombines TRBV12-3 or TRBV12-4 with TRBJ2-1; D remains unclear. CDR3 length: 11 residues. The V end was cut by 3 bases, the J end by 10 bases, with 7 bases between. The CDR3 DNA sequence: TGTGCCAGCAGTTTCTCCTTGGAGCAGTTCTTC. It yields the protein CASSFSLEQFF.

The chain recombines TRBV20-1 with TRBJ1-1; TRBD1 matches 10 bases. This CDR3 is built from 13 residues. Looked up from germline, CDR1 is DFQATT and CDR2 is SNEGSKA (reference sequence). J was trimmed by 2 bases and V by 6 bases; bases with no gene match: 3. DNA for the CDR3: TGCAGTGCGGGACAGGGGCCAAACACTGAAGCTTTCTTT. It codes for CSAGQGPNTEAFF.

The chain is built from TRBV7-6 and TRBJ2-1, with TRBD1 matching over 8 bases. The J segment lost 7 bases and the V segment lost 2 bases, leaving 16 bases of the junction unmatched. CDR3 length: 18 amino acids. The V gene's germline CDR1 is SGHVS and CDR2 FNYEAQ. The CDR3 region has the DNA TGTGCCAGCAGCTTACGGTATGGGGGGACAGGCCGGTGGAATGAGCAGTTCTTC. Translation gives CASSLRYGGTGRWNEQFF.

This clonotype was counted only a few times. The CDR3 bases are TGTGCCAGCAGTTCCCCAATAGCGGGAGGTCCAGATACGCAGTATTTT. It codes for CASSSPIAGGPDTQYF. The rearrangement joins TRBV28 to TRBJ2-3; 10 bases are a match to TRBD2. V was pared by 4 bases and J by 4 bases, with 8 bases of the junction left unmatched. Germline CDR1 and CDR2: MDHEN and SYDVKM. The CDR3 is made up of 16 amino acids. The full variable domain, in which reference TRBV28 and TRBJ2-3 provide the parts outside the CDR3, is DVKVTQSSRYLVKRTGEKVFLECVQDMDHENMFWYRQDPGLGLRLIYFSYDVKMKEKGDIPEGYSVSREKKERFSLILESASTNQTSMYLCASSSPIAGGPDTQYFGPGTRLTVL.

This chain links TRBV21-1 with TRBJ2-5; TRBD2, the table's D call, was not compared with the DNA. TRBV21-1 is shown as a pseudogene. The CDR3 sequence is 21 residues long. In DNA form, the CDR3 reads TGTGCCAGCAGCAACCCTCTCAGACTAGCGGGAGTTTCCCCGTACCAAGAGACCCAGTACTTC. Its translation: CASSNPLRLAGVSPYQETQYF.

The chain is built from TRBV29-1 and TRBJ2-7; 12 bases agree with TRBD1. The CDR3 has 15 amino acids. Germline CDR1 is SQVTM and CDR2 is ANQGSEA. V gave up 7 bases and J gave up 2 bases; unmatched junction bases: 9. The CDR3 reads CSATGQGAPAYEQYF. The CDR3 bases are TGCAGCGCAACGGGACAGGGGGCGCCAGCCTACGAGCAGTACTTC.

The chain's CDR3 is CASRRRGQFEETQYF. CDR3 nucleotides: TGCGCCAGCAGGCGTCGCGGGCAGTTTGAAGAGACCCAGTACTTC. The chain combines TRBV5-1 with TRBJ2-5, with D perhaps TRBD2 (5 bases). The ends were cut back, 5 bases at V and 3 bases at J, with 17 bases in the middle. CDR1 and CDR2 (germline): SGHRS, YFSETQ. CDR3 length: 15 amino acids.

This clonotype was observed a few times. The rearrangement links TRBV4-3 to TRBJ1-2; 7 nucleotides match TRBD1. Losses at the gene ends were 4 bases for V and 0 bases for J; bases not matched to a gene: 8. The CDR3 length is 16 residues. The V gene's germline CDR1 is LGHNA and CDR2 YSLEER. The CDR3 protein is CASSRRVTGTNYGYTF. The CDR3 DNA reads TGCGCCAGCAGCCGTCGAGTGACAGGGACTAACTATGGCTACACCTTC.

This clonotype has at least ten counts. V usage is TRBV30 and J usage is TRBJ1-3, with unresolved D. CDR3 size: 12 residues. The V end was cut by 4 bases, the J end by 8 bases, with 12 bases between. The germline V gene encodes CDR1 GTSNPN and CDR2 SVGIG (reference sequence). In nucleotides, the CDR3 is TGTGCCTGGAACTTCGCCGGGGACACCATATATTTT. Amino acid sequence: CAWNFAGDTIYF.

CDR3 nucleotides: TGTGCCAGCAGCCTAAATAACTGGGGGGTAACGGGGAAGGATGAGCAGTTCTTC. It codes for CASSLNNWGVTGKDEQFF. J is TRBJ2-1 and V is TRBV14; D is perhaps TRBD2 (6 bases). The CDR3 covers 18 residues. The V end lost 4 bases, the J end lost 8 bases, and 27 bases lay between the germline ends. CDR1 SGHDN and CDR2 FVKESK come from the germline V gene.

This clonotype was detected only a few times. The chain recombines TRBV7-9 with TRBJ2-1, with TRBD1 matching 8 bases. The CDR3 has 14 amino acids. Germline V gene data show CDR1 as SEHNR and CDR2 as FQNEAQ (reference sequence). Trimming at V came to 8 bases and at J to 3 bases, leaving 6 bases not matched to a gene. CDR3 residues: CASPGQENYNEQFF. The CDR3 DNA reads TGTGCCAGCCCGGGACAGGAAAACTACAATGAGCAGTTCTTC.

This clonotype appeared many times. V usage is TRBV29-1 and J usage is TRBJ2-1; 11 bases map to TRBD2. The germline V gene encodes CDR1 SQVTM and CDR2 ANQGSEA. CDR3 length equals 16 residues. After removal of 0 bases from V and 2 bases from J, the junction contained 3 bases not matched to a gene. CDR3 protein: CSVEDVTSGTYNEQFF. The CDR3 region has the DNA TGCAGCGTTGAAGACGTGACTAGCGGGACCTACAATGAGCAGTTCTTC.

This clonotype occurred many times. The chain uses TRBV4-3 and TRBJ2-2, with D uncertain. Trimming took 0 bases from V and 1 from J, leaving 6 bases between them. Germline V gene sequence: CDR1 LGHNA, CDR2 YSLEER. This CDR3 contains 15 residues. The CDR3 bases are TGCGCCAGCAGCCAAGATCGTCTGAACACCGGGGAGCTGTTTTTT. It translates to CASSQDRLNTGELFF.